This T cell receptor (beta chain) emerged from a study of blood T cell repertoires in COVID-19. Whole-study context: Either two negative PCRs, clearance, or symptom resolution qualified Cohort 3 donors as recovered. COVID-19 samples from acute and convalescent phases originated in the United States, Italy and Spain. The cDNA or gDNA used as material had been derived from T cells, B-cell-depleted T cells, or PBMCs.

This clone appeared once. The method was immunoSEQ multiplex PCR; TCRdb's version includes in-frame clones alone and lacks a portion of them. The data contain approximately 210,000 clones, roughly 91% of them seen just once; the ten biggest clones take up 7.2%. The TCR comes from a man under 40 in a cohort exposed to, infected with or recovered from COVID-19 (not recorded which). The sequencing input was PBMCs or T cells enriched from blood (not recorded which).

In DNA form, the CDR3 reads TGTGCCAGCAGCCAAGATCTAACAGGGAGCTCTGGAAACACCATATATTTT. This codes for CASSQDLTGSSGNTIYF. The chain recombines TRBV4-2 with TRBJ1-3; TRBD1 might be the D (6 bases). This CDR3 contains 17 residues. The V and J ends lost 0 bases and 0 bases respectively, with 12 bases between them. Looked up from germline, CDR1 is LGHNA and CDR2 is YNFKEQ.